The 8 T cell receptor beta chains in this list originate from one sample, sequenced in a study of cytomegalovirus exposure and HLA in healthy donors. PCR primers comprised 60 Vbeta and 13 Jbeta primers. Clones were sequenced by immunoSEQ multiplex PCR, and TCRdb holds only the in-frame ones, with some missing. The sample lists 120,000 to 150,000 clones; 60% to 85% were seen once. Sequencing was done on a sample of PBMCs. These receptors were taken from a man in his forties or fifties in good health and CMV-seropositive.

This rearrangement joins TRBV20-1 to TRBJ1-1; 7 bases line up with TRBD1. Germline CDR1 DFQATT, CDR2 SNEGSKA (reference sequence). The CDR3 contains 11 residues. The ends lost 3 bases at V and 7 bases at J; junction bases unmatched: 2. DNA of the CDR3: TGCAGTGCTAGTCACAGGGGTGAAGCTTTCTTT. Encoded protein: CSASHRGEAFF.

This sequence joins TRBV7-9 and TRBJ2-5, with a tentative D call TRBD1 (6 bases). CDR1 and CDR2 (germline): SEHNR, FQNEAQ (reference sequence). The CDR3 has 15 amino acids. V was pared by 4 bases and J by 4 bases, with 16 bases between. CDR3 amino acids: CASSSDERGGETQYF. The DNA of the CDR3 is TGTGCCAGCAGCTCGGACGAACGAGGGGGAGAGACCCAGTACTTC.

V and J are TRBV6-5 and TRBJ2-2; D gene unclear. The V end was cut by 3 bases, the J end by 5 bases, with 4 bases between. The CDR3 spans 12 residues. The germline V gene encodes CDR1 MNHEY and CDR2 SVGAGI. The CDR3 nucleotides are TGTGCCAGCAGTTATTTAACCGGGGAGCTGTTTTTT. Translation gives CASSYLTGELFF.

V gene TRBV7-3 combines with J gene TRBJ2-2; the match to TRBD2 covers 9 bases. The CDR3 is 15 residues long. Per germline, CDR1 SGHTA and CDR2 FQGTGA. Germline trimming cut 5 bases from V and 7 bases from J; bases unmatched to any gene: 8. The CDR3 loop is CASSLSSGGSGELFF. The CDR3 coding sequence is TGTGCCAGCAGCCTATCAAGCGGGGGGAGCGGGGAGCTGTTTTTT.

The CDR3 nucleotides are TGTGCCTGGACCTGGGCCACGAACACTGAAGCTTTCTTT. Its translation: CAWTWATNTEAFF. The V and J genes are TRBV30 and TRBJ1-1; D call uncertain. V lost 4 bases and J 1 base, leaving 10 bases between the germline ends. The CDR3 contains 13 residues. Germline V CDR1 and CDR2: GTSNPN, SVGIG (reference sequence).

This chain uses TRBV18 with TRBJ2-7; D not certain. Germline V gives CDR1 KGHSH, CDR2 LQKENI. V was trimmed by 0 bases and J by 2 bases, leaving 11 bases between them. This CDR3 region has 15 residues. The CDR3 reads CASSPPSLETYEQYF. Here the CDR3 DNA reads TGTGCCAGCTCACCACCGTCTCTGGAGACCTACGAGCAGTACTTC.

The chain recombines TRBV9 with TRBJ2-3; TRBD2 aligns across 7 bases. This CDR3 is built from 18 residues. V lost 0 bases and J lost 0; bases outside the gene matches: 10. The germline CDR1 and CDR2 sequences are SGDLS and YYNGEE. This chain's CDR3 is CASSVATSTGGSTDTQYF. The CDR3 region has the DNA TGTGCCAGCAGCGTAGCTACGAGTACGGGGGGAAGCACAGATACGCAGTATTTT.

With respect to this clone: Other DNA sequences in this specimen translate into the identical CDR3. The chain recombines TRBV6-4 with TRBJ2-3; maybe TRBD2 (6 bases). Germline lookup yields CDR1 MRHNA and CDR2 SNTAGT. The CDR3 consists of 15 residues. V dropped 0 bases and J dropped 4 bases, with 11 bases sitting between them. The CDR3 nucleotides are TGTGCCAGCAGTGACTCCGGCGGGAACCCAGATACGCAGTATTTT. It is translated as CASSDSGGNPDTQYF.